This TCR beta chain was recovered during a study of cytomegalovirus exposure and HLA in healthy donors. The method was immunoSEQ multiplex PCR; TCRdb's version includes in-frame clones alone and lacks a portion of them. The table records 250,000 to 300,000 clones, nearly 90% of them present only once. Among the approximately 130 subjects of the validation cohort, separate from the approximately 670-subject first cohort, were the donors. Broader study findings: As was reported, the classifier diagnosed cytomegalovirus status with high specificity and sensitivity.

This clone was seen just once. The antigen remains unidentified. The source is a woman under 30 in good health and CMV-seronegative. The source material was PBMCs.

CDR3 nucleotides: TGTGCCAGCAGCTTGGCAGAAGAGCAGTTCTTC. It translates to CASSLAEEQFF. This rearrangement joins TRBV5-6 to TRBJ2-1; D uncertain. CDR3 length: 11 residues. Germline CDR1 reads SGHDT; CDR2 reads YYEEEE. Trimming cost V 0 bases and J 10 bases, with 5 bases left between them.